The subject of this entry is one T cell receptor beta chain. Per the study methods: Estimates of nucleated cell counts were drawn from the amplification of reference gene primers. The repertoire was sequenced with immunoSEQ multiplex PCR; TCRdb's copy has only in-frame clones and lacks some. The V and J calls and clone size come from that table; D and trimming were worked out from the DNA. The sample has about 6,600 clones, 89% seen once. The V end lost 6 bases, the J end lost 1 base, and 10 bases lay between the germline ends. The CDR3 totals 15 residues. In germline, CDR1 is MNHEY, CDR2 SVGAGI. The data are from a study of blood T cell repertoires in COVID-19. Looking at the study overall: Samples came from the United States, Italy and Spain, spanning acute and convalescent COVID-19. PBMCs, B-cell-depleted T cells, or T cells provided the cDNA or gDNA that made up the material.

The V call is TRBV6-5, the J call TRBJ1-6; tentatively, D is TRBD1 (6 bases). The specimen sequenced was peripheral blood. The TCR sequence derives from a human donor in a cohort sampled during active COVID-19. The donor label of this sample is uncertain. The CDR3 sequence is CASRGGTSYNSPLHF. CDR3 coding DNA: TGTGCCAGCAGGGGGGGGACATCCTATAATTCACCCCTCCACTTT.